The clone carrying this TCR beta chain was observed a single time. No antigen is known for it. The table came from immunoSEQ multiplex PCR; TCRdb's copy has only in-frame clones and leaves some out. The data hold a few million clones, with approximately 95% observed a single time. The data were taken from a study of shared clonotypes between healthy human individuals. For the study at large: The donor group consisted of a couple of women and three men, aged 18 to 49. Whole-study results and caveats: Only blood was sampled, and tissue TCR repertoires likely differ from blood ones.

Donors, healthy HIV-negative adults, lacked recent acute infections or vaccinations. The germline V and J ends were trimmed by 4 bases and 4 bases, with 14 bases remaining between them. This CDR3 has 15 residues. From germline, CDR1 is KGHSH and CDR2 LQKENI. This chain joins TRBV18 and TRBJ1-5; D perhaps matches TRBD1 (5 bases). Sequenced sample: naive CD4+ T cells from PBMCs. Documented subset: CD45RA+ positively selected. This TCR came from a man between 18 and 29 years old in good health. Some clones in this sample may be carry-over from other donors' samples. CDR3 region: CASSLSDSGNQPQHF. The CDR3 bases are TGTGCCAGCTCACTGAGCGACAGTGGGAATCAGCCCCAGCATTTT.